Listed below are T cell receptor beta chains from one sample, sequenced in a study of control samples from healthy donors and cancer patients. Here immunoSEQ multiplex PCR was the method, and the copy in TCRdb shows in-frame clones only, minus some. The sample holds 110,000 or so clones, 83% seen once. Material: blood. Source of these receptors: a woman in her 50s in good health. Each CDR3 is given with its conserved first and last residue. The order of the fields is V gene, clone size, J gene, D gene, CDR3 DNA, CDR3 protein. D genes are given only for firm matches. A clone size is listed for some rows: how often the clone was seen (once, few, many), or a class if it is expanded.

TRBV28	NA	TRBJ1-5	NA	TGTGCCAGCAGTTTTATGGGGGAAGGGTCAGGTGATCAGCCCCAGCATTTT	CASSFMGEGSGDQPQHF
TRBV6-5	NA	TRBJ1-1	TRBD1	TGTGCCAGCAGGACACAAGGGGGCTGGACTGAAGCTTTCTTT	CASRTQGGWTEAFF
TRBV5-4	NA	TRBJ2-5	NA	TGTGCCAGCAGCGACCCCCCAGGGGAGACCCAGTACTTC	CASSDPPGETQYF
TRBV3-1/TRBV3-2	few	TRBJ1-1	TRBD1	TGTGCCAGCAGCCAAGAATCCCTCTCAGGGGGGTGGGGGACTGAAGCTTTCTTT	CASSQESLSGGWGTEAFF
TRBV24-1	NA	TRBJ2-1	NA	TGTGCCACCAGCGCAGGTAGCAATGAGCAGTTCTTC	CATSAGSNEQFF
TRBV2	NA	TRBJ1-5	NA	TGTGCCAGCAACAGGGCGCGGGAGCCCCAGCATTTT	CASNRAREPQHF
TRBV30	NA	TRBJ2-1	TRBD2	TGTGCCTGGAGTCGTAATAGCGGGAGGGCCGGGAATGAGCAGTTCTTC	CAWSRNSGRAGNEQFF
TRBV11-3	NA	TRBJ2-3	TRBD1	TGTGCCAGCAGCTTGGGACAGAGCACAGATACGCAGTATTTT	CASSLGQSTDTQYF
TRBV7-6	NA	TRBJ1-4	TRBD1	TGTGCCAGCAGCTTAAATCCCCGGACAGGGCGGAATGAAAAACTGTTTTTT	CASSLNPRTGRNEKLFF
TRBV28	NA	TRBJ1-4	TRBD1	TGTGCCAGCAGTTCCACCTCAAGGACAGGGCGATTGAGGGAAAAACTGTTTTTT	CASSSTSRTGRLREKLFF
TRBV29-1	NA	TRBJ2-4	TRBD1	TGCAGCGTTGCCCCCCTTGCGACAGGGAGCAAAAACATTCAGTACTTC	CSVAPLATGSKNIQYF
TRBV24-1	NA	TRBJ1-5	NA	TGTGCCACCAGTGACGTCACAGCGGTCCGCCAGCCCCAGCATTTT	CATSDVTAVRQPQHF
TRBV2	NA	TRBJ2-3	NA	TGTGCCAGCAGCCCGCCGGTTCTCACAGATACGCAGTATTTT	CASSPPVLTDTQYF
TRBV24-1	NA	TRBJ2-3	TRBD2	TGTGCCACCAGTGAGGGGACTAGCGGGACCACAGATACGCAGTATTTT	CATSEGTSGTTDTQYF
TRBV3-1/TRBV3-2	NA	TRBJ2-3	TRBD2	TGTGCCAGCAGCCAAGAAGGGACTAGGGTTGGTGGTACGCAGTATTTT	CASSQEGTRVGGTQYF
TRBV6-6	few	TRBJ1-4	NA	TGTGCCAGCAGTTACGAAGGAGCAACTAATGAAAAACTGTTTTTT	CASSYEGATNEKLFF